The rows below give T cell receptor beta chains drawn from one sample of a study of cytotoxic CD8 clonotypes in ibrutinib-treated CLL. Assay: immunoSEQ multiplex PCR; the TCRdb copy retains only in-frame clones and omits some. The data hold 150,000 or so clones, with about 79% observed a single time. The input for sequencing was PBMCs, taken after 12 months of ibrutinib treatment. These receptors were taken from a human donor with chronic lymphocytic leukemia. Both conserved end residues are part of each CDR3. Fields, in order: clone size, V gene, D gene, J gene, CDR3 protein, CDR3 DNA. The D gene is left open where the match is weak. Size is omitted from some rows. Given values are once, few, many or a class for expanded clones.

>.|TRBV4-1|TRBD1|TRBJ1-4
CASRKPGQREKLFF
TGCGCCAGCAGGAAACCGGGACAGAGAGAAAAACTGTTTTTT
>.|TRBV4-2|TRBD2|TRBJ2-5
CASSQGTSGNRQETQYF
TGTGCCAGCAGCCAAGGGACTAGCGGGAATCGCCAAGAGACCCAGTACTTC
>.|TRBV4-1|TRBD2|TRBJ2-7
CASSQDRGLAGEYEQYF
TGCGCCAGCAGCCAAGATCGGGGACTAGCGGGGGAGTACGAGCAGTACTTC
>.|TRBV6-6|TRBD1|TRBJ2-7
CASSGRDRNSYEQYF
TGTGCCAGCAGTGGCCGGGACAGAAACTCCTACGAGCAGTACTTC
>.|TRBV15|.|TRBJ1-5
CATSTRELPQHF
TGTGCCACCAGCACTCGCGAGCTGCCCCAGCATTTT
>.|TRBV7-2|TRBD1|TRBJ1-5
CASSWTGGVVNEDQPQHF
TGTGCCAGCAGCTGGACAGGGGGGGTGGTCAACGAAGATCAGCCCCAGCATTTT
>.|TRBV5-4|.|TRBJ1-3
CASSGTSNTIYF
TGTGCCAGCAGTGGGACGTCTAACACCATATATTTT
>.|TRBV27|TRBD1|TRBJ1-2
CASSTGTGVRGYTF
TGTGCCAGCAGCACCGGGACAGGGGTGCGCGGCTACACCTTC
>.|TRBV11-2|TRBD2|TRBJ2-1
CASRGVAGRSYNEQFF
TGTGCCAGCAGGGGAGTAGCGGGAAGATCCTACAATGAGCAGTTCTTC
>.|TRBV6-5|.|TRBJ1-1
CASRLPGGTEAFF
TGTGCCAGCCGACTCCCGGGGGGGACTGAAGCTTTCTTT
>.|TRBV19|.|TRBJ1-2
CASRRGTQTFYGYTF
TGTGCCAGTAGGCGAGGGACACAAACCTTCTATGGCTACACCTTC
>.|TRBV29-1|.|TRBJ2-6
CSVWHSGANVLTF
TGCAGCGTGTGGCACTCAGGGGCCAACGTCCTGACTTTC
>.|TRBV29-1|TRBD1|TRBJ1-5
CSVRTGPLQPQHF
TGCAGCGTTCGGACAGGGCCCCTTCAGCCCCAGCATTTT
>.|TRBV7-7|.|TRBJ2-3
CASRRTSTDTQYF
TGTGCTAGCAGGAGGACGAGCACAGATACGCAGTATTTT
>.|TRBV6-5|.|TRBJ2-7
CASSRTGLTYEQYF
TGTGCCAGCAGCCGTACAGGGCTCACCTACGAGCAGTACTTC
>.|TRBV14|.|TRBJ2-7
CASSQNDGTYEQYF
TGTGCCAGCAGCCAAAATGACGGGACCTACGAGCAGTACTTC
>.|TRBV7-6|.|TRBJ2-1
CASSLAVEGQGEQFF
TGTGCCAGCAGCCTCGCCGTGGAGGGCCAGGGTGAGCAGTTCTTC
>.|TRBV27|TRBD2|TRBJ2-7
CASSPSSGDNPYEQYF
TGTGCCAGCAGTCCTTCTAGCGGAGACAATCCCTACGAGCAGTACTTC
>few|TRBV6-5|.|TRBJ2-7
CASSYSSRQYF
TGTGCCAGCAGTTACTCCTCTAGGCAGTACTTC
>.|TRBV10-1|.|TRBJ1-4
CASSRAVTEKLFF
TGCGCCAGCAGCAGGGCGGTCACGGAAAAACTGTTTTTT
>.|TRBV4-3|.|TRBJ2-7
CASSQVPGYEQYF
TGCGCCAGCAGCCAAGTTCCCGGCTACGAGCAGTACTTC
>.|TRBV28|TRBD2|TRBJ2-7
CASSFTLAGLSYEQYF
TGTGCCAGCAGTTTCACCCTAGCGGGCCTATCCTACGAGCAGTACTTC
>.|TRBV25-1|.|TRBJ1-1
CASKGHFGTEAFF
TGTGCCAGCAAAGGGCATTTCGGTACTGAAGCTTTCTTT
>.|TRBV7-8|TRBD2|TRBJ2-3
CASSPLAGRGTDTQYF
TGTGCCAGCAGCCCACTAGCGGGACGGGGCACAGATACGCAGTATTTT
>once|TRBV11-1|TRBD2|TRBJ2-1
CASSSRTSGTYNEQFF
TGTGCCAGCAGCTCGAGGACTAGCGGCACCTACAATGAGCAGTTCTTC
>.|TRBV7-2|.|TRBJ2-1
CASSFIAGLGNNEQFF
TGTGCCAGCAGCTTCATCGCGGGACTGGGAAACAATGAGCAGTTCTTC
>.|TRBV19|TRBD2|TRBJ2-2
CATKPLTGGPEYRELFF
TGTGCCACCAAACCGCTAACGGGAGGGCCTGAGTACCGGGAGCTGTTTTTT
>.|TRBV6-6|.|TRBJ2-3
CASSEGTETSTDTQYF
TGTGCCAGCAGCGAGGGGACGGAGACTAGCACAGATACGCAGTATTTT
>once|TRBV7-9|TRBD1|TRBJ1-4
CASSPGFRTGREKLFF
TGTGCCAGCAGCCCTGGGTTTAGGACAGGGAGAGAAAAACTGTTTTTT
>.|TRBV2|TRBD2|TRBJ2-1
CASSGMSGTLMYEQFF
TGTGCCAGCAGTGGTATGAGCGGGACCTTGATGTATGAGCAGTTCTTC
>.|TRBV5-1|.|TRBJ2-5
CASSLQRDTETQYF
TGCGCCAGCAGCTTGCAAAGGGACACGGAGACCCAGTACTTC
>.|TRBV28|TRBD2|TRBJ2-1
CASSTASGGNNEQFF
TGTGCCAGCAGTACGGCTAGCGGGGGAAACAATGAGCAGTTCTTC
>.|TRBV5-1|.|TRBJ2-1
CASSSSGTYYSVNYNEQFF
TGCGCCAGCAGCTCATCCGGGACTTACTATTCGGTTAACTACAATGAGCAGTTCTTC
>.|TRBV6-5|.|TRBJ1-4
CASSYLGATNEKLFF
TGTGCCAGCAGTTACCTGGGTGCAACTAATGAAAAACTGTTTTTT
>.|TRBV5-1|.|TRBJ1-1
CASSPGPLGGTEAFF
TGCGCCAGCAGCCCTGGACCCCTCGGGGGCACTGAAGCTTTCTTT
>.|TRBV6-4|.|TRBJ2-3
CASSDWSGTDTQYF
TGTGCCAGCAGTGACTGGAGTGGCACAGATACGCAGTATTTT
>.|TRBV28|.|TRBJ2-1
CASSHPNEQFF
TGTGCCAGCAGTCATCCCAATGAGCAGTTCTTC
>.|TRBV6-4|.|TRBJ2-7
CASSPRYYEQYF
TGTGCCAGCAGCCCCCGGTACTACGAGCAGTACTTC
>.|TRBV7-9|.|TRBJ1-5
CASTPGEGFNQPQHF
TGTGCCAGCACCCCTGGAGAGGGGTTCAATCAGCCCCAGCATTTT
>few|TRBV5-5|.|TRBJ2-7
CASSMTGTRYEQYF
TGTGCCAGCAGCATGACCGGGACACGCTACGAGCAGTACTTC
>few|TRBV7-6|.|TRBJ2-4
CASSPGKNIQYF
TGTGCCAGCAGCCCCGGCAAAAACATTCAGTACTTC
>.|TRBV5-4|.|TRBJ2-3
CASSLARTDTQYF
TGTGCCAGCAGCTTAGCTCGCACAGATACGCAGTATTTT
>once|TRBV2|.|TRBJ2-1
CASSEVSWAYNEQFF
TGTGCCAGCAGTGAAGTTAGTTGGGCTTACAATGAGCAGTTCTTC
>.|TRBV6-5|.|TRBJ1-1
CASSFHKSNTEAFF
TGTGCCAGCAGTTTCCATAAATCAAACACTGAAGCTTTCTTT